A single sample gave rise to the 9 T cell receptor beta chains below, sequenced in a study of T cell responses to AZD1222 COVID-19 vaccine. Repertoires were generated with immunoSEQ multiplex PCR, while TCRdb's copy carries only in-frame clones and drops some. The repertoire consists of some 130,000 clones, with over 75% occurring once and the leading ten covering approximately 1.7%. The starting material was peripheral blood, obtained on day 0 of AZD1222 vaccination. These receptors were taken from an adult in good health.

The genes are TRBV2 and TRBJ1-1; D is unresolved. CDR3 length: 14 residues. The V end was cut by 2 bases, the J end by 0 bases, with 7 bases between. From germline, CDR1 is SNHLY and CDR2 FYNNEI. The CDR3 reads CASSEFVMNTEAFF. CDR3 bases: TGTGCCAGCAGTGAATTCGTTATGAACACTGAAGCTTTCTTT.

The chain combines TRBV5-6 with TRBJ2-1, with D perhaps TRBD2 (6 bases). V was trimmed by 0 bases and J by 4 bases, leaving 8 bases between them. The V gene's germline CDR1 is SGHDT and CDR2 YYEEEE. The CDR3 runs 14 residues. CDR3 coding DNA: TGTGCCAGCAGCTTGGTCAGCGGGTACAATGAGCAGTTCTTC. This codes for CASSLVSGYNEQFF.

In DNA form, the CDR3 reads TGTGCCAGCAGTGAAACTACAGGGGGCGAAAAGTTCTACTATGGCTACACCTTC. This sequence encodes CASSETTGGEKFYYGYTF. V gene TRBV6-4 combines with J gene TRBJ1-2; TRBD1 agrees at 9 bases. The CDR3 is made up of 18 amino acids. Germline V gene sequence: CDR1 MRHNA, CDR2 SNTAGT. J lost 3 bases, V lost 3 bases, and 14 bases had no gene match.

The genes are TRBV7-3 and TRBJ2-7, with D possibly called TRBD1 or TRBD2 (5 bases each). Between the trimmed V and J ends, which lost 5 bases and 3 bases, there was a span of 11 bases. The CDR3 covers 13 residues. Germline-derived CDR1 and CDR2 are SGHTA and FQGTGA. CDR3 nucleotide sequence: TGTGCCAGCAGCCTCGGGACCAACTACGAGCAGTACTTC. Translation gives CASSLGTNYEQYF.

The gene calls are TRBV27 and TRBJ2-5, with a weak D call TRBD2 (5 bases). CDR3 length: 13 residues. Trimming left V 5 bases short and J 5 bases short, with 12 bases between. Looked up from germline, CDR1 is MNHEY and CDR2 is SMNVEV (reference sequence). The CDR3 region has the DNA TGTGCCAGCAGTCGAAGGCGCGGGGAGACCCAGTACTTC. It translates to CASSRRRGETQYF.

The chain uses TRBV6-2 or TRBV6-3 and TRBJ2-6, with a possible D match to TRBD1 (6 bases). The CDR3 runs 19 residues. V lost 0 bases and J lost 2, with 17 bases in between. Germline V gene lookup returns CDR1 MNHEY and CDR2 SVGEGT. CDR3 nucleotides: TGTGCCAGCAGTTACTCGAATAATCCAGGGGTCACTGGGGCCAACGTCCTGACTTTC. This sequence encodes CASSYSNNPGVTGANVLTF.

CDR3 bases: TGCGCCAGCAGCTTGGCAGATACCTACGAGCAGTACTTC. Translation: CASSLADTYEQYF. V usage is TRBV5-1 and J usage is TRBJ2-7, with no clear D. Trimming left V 0 bases short and J 2 bases short, with 6 bases between. The CDR3 has 13 residues. Germline values: CDR1 SGHRS, CDR2 YFSETQ.

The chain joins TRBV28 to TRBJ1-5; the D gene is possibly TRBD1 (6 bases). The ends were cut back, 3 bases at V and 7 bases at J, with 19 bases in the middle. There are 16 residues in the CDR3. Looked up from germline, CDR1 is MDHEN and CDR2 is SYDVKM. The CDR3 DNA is TGTGCCAGCAGTTTCTCGCGGGTTGGGGGCGGGCAGCCCCAGCATTTT. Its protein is CASSFSRVGGGQPQHF.

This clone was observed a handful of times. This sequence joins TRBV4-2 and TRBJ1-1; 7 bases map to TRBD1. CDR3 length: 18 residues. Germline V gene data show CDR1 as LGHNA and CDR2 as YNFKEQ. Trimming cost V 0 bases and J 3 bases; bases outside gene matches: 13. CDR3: CASSQESLTGWVHTEAFF. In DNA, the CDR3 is TGTGCCAGCAGCCAAGAGTCCTTGACAGGGTGGGTTCACACTGAAGCTTTCTTT.